The entry below gives a single T cell receptor (beta chain) sequence along with its context. Measured with immunoSEQ multiplex PCR; TCRdb has only the in-frame clones, and not every one. Of 40,000 to 55,000 clones in the sample, 70% to 85% were seen once. The data stem from a study of blood T cell repertoires in COVID-19. The CDR3 length is 14 residues. Germline loops: CDR1 ENHRY, CDR2 SYGVKD. Trimming shortened V by 0 bases and J by 8 bases, and 13 bases separated the two germline ends. The source is a man over 45 with active COVID-19. This sequence joins TRBV10-3 and TRBJ1-2; D is ambiguous. Sequenced input: peripheral blood. This CDR3 reads CAISESTLGGGYTF. In DNA, the CDR3 is TGTGCCATCAGTGAGTCGACTCTGGGTGGGGGCTACACCTTC.